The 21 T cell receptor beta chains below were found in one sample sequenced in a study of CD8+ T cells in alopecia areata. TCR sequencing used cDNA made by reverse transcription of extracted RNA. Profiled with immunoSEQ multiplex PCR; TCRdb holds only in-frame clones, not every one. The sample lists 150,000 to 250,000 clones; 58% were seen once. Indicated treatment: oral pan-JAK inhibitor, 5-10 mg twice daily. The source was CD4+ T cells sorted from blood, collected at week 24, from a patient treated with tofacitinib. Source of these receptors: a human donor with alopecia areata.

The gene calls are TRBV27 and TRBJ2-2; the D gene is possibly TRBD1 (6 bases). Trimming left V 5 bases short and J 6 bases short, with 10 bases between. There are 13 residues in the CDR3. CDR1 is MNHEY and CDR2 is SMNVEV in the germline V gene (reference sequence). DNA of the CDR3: TGTGCCAGCAGTCCCACAGGGTCCGGGGAGCTGTTTTTT. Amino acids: CASSPTGSGELFF.

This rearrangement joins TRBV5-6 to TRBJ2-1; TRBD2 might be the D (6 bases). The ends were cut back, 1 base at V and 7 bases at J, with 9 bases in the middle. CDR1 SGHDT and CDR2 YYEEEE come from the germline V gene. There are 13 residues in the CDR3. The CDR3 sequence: CASSLTAGNEQFF. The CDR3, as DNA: TGTGCCAGCAGCTTGACGGCGGGGAATGAGCAGTTCTTC.

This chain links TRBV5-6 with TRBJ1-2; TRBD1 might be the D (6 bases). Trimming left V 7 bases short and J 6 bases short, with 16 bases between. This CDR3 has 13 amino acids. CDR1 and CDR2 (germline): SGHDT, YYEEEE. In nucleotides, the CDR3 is TGTGCCAGCGTCCAGGGGATGGAGAATGGCTACACCTTC. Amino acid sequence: CASVQGMENGYTF.

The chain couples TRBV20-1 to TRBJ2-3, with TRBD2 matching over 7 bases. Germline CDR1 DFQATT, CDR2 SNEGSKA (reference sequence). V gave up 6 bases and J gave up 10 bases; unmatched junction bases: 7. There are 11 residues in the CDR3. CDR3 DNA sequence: TGCAGTGCCCCAGGACTAGAGTCGCAGTATTTT. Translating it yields CSAPGLESQYF.

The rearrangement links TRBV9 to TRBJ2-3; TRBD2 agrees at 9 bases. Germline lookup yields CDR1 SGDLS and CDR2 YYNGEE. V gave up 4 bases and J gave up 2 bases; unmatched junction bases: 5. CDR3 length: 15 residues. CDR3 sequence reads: CASSPLAGFTDTQYF. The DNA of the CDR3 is TGTGCCAGCAGCCCTCTAGCGGGATTCACAGATACGCAGTATTTT.

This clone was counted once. The CDR3, as DNA: TGCGCCAGCAGCATAGTAGCGGGAATGGGCGAGACCCAGTACTTC. Translation gives CASSIVAGMGETQYF. The chain joins TRBV5-1 to TRBJ2-5, with TRBD2 matching 8 bases. Germline V CDR1 and CDR2: SGHRS, YFSETQ. The CDR3 extends over 15 amino acids. V was clipped by 4 bases and J by 5 bases; unmatched bases: 10. The full variable domain, with the rest looked up from reference TRBV5-1 and TRBJ2-5, is KAGVTQTPRYLIKTRGQQVTLSCSPISGHRSVSWYQQTPGQGLQFLFEYFSETQRNKGNFPGRFSGRQFSNSRSEMNVSTLELGDSALYLCASSIVAGMGETQYFGPGTRLLVL.

As DNA, the CDR3 is TGTGCCAGCTCGCCCTACAGGGAGAGTCCGGGCACTGAAGCTTTCTTT. This gives the protein CASSPYRESPGTEAFF. The chain recombines TRBV18 with TRBJ1-1, with a possible D match to TRBD1 (6 bases). V lost 6 bases, J lost 4 bases, and 21 bases lay in between. CDR3 length: 16 amino acids. The V gene's germline CDR1 is KGHSH and CDR2 LQKENI. Full variable domain (remainder filled in from reference TRBV18 and TRBJ1-1): NAGVMQNPRHLVRRRGQEARLRCSPMKGHSHVYWYRQLPEEGLKFMVYLQKENIIDESGMPKERFSAEFPKEGPSILRIQQVVRGDSAAYFCASSPYRESPGTEAFFGQGTRLTVV.

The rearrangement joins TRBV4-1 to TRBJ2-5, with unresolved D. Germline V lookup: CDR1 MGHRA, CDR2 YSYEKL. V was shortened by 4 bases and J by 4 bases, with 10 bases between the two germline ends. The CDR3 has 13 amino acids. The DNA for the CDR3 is TGCGCCAGCAGCCGGGTAGTGGGAGAGACCCAGTACTTC. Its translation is CASSRVVGETQYF.

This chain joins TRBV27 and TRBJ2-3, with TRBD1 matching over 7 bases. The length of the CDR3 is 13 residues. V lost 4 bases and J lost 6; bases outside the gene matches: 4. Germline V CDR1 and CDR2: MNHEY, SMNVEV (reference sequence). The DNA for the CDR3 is TGTGCCAGCAGTTACACAGGGGATGATACGCAGTATTTT. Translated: CASSYTGDDTQYF.

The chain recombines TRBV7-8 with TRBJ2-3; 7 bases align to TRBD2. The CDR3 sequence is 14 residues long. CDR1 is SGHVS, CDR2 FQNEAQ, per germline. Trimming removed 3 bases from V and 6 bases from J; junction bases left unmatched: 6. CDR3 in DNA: TGTGCCAGCAGCTTTGCGGGAGAGGGGGATACGCAGTATTTT. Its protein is CASSFAGEGDTQYF.

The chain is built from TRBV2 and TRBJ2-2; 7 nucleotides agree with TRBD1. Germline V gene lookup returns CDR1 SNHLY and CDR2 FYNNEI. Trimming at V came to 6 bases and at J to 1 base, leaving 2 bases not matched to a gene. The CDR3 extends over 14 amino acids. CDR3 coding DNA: TGTGCCAGCAGGGGACAGCTGAACACCGGGGAGCTGTTTTTT. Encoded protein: CASRGQLNTGELFF.

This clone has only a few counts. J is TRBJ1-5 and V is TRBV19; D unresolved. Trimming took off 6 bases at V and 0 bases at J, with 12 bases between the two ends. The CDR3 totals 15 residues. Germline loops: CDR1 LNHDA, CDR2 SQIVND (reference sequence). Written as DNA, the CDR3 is TGTGCCAGTAGGCCAACTGATCCTAGCAATCAGCCCCAGCATTTT. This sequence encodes CASRPTDPSNQPQHF.

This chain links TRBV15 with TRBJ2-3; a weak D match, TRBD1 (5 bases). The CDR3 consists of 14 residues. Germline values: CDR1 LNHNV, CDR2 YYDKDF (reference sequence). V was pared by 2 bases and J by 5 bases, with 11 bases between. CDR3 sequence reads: CATSRTGGGDTQYF. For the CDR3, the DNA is TGTGCCACCAGCAGAACAGGTGGTGGAGATACGCAGTATTTT.

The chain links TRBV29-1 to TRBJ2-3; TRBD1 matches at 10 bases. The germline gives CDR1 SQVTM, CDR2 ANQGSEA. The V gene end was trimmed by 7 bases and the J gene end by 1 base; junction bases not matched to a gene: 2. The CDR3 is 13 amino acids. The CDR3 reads CSGGTGGTDTQYF. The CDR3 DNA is TGCAGCGGTGGGACAGGGGGCACAGATACGCAGTATTTT.

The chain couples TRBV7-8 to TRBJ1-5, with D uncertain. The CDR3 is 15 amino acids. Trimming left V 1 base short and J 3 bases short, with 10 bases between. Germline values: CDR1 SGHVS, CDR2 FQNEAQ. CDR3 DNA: TGTGCCAGCAGCTTAGTACCCGGCTCCAATCAGCCCCAGCATTTT. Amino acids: CASSLVPGSNQPQHF.

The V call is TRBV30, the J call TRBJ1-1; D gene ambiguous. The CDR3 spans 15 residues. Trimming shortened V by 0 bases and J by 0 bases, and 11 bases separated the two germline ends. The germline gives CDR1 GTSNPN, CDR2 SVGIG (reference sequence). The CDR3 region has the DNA TGTGCCTGGAGTGTAACGTGGCAGTTGAACACTGAAGCTTTCTTT. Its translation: CAWSVTWQLNTEAFF. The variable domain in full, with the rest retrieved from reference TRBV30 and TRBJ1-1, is SQTIHQWPATLVQPVGSPLSLECTVEGTSNPNLYWYRQAAGRGLQLLFYSVGIGQISSEVPQNLSASRPQDRQFILSSKKLLLSDSGFYLCAWSVTWQLNTEAFFGQGTRLTVV.

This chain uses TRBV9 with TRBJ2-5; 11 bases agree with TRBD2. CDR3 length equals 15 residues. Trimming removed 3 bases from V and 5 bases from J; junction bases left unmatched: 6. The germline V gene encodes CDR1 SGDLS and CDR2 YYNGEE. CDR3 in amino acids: CASSGRLAGGETQYF. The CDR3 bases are TGTGCCAGCAGCGGTAGGCTAGCGGGGGGTGAGACCCAGTACTTC.

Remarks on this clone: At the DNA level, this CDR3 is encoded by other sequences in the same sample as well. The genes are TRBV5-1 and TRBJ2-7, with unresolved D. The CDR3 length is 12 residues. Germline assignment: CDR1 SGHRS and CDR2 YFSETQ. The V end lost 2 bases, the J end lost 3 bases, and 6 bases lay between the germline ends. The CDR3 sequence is CASSFSGYEQYF. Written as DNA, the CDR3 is TGCGCCAGCAGCTTCTCTGGCTACGAGCAGTACTTC.

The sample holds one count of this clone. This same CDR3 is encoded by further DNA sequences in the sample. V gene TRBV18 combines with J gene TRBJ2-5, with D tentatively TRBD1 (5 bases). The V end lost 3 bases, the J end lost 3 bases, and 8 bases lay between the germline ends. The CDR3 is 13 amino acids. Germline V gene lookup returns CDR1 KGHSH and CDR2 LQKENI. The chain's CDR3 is CASSPDREETQYF. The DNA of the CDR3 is TGTGCCAGCTCACCCGACAGAGAAGAGACCCAGTACTTC.

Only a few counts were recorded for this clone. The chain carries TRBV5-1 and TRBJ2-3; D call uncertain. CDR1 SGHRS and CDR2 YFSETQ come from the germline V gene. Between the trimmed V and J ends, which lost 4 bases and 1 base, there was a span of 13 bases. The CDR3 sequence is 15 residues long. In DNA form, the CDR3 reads TGCGCCAGCAGCATATGGGGTCCCGGCACAGATACGCAGTATTTT. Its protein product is CASSIWGPGTDTQYF.

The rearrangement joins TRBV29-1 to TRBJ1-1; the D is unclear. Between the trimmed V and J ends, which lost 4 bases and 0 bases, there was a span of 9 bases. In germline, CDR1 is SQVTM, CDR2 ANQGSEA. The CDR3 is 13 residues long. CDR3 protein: CSVAWTLNTEAFF. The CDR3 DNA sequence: TGCAGCGTTGCATGGACTCTGAACACTGAAGCTTTCTTT.